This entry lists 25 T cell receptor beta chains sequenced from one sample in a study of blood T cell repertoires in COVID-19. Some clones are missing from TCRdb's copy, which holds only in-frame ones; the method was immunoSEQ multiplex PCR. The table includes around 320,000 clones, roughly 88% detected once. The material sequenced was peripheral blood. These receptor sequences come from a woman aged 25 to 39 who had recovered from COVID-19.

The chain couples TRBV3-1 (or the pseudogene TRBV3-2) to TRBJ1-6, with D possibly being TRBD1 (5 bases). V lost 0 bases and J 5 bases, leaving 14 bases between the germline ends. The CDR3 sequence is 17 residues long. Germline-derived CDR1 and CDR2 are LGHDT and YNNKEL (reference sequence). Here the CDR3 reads CASSQDGEGLDNSPLHF. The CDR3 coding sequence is TGTGCCAGCAGCCAAGATGGGGAGGGACTGGATAATTCACCCCTCCACTTT.

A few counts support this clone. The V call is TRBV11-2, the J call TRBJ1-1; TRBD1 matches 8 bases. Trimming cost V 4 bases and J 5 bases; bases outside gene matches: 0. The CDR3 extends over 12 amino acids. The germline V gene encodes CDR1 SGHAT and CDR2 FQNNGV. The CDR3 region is CASSWTGTEAFF. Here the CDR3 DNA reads TGTGCCAGCAGCTGGACAGGGACTGAAGCTTTCTTT.

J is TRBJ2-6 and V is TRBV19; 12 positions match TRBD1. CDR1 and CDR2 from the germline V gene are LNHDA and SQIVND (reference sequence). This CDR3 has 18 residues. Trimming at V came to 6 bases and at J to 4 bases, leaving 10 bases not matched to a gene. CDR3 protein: CASRRTGTGGTGANVLTF. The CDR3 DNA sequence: TGTGCCAGTAGGCGCACCGGGACAGGGGGCACCGGGGCCAACGTCCTGACTTTC. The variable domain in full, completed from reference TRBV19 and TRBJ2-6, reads DGGITQSPKYLFRKEGQNVTLSCEQNLNHDAMYWYRQDPGQGLRLIYYSQIVNDFQKGDIAEGYSVSREKKESFPLTVTSAQKNPTAFYLCASRRTGTGGTGANVLTFGAGSRLTVL.

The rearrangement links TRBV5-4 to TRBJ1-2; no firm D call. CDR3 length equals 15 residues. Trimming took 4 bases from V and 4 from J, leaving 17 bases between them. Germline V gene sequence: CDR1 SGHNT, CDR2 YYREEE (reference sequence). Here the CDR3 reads CASSPRVDDGYGYTF. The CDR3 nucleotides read TGTGCCAGCAGCCCCCGGGTCGATGATGGCTATGGCTACACCTTC.

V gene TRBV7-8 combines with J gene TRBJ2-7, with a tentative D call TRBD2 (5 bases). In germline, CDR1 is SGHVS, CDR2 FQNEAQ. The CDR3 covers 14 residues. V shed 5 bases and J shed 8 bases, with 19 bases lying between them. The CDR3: CASSGLVNPTKQYF. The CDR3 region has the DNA TGTGCCAGCAGCGGACTGGTGAACCCTACGAAGCAGTACTTC.

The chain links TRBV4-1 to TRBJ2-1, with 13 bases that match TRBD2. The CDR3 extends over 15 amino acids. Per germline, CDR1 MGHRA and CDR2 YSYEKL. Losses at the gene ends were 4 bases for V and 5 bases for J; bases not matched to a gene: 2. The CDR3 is CASSRGLAGDNEQFF. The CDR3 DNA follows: TGCGCCAGCAGCCGCGGACTAGCGGGGGACAATGAGCAGTTCTTC.

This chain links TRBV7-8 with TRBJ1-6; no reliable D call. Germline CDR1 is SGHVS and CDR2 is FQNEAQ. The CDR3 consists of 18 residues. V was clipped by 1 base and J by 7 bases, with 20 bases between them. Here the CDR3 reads CASSLDGSLAIYNSPLHF. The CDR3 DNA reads TGTGCCAGCAGCTTAGATGGCAGTCTGGCAATATACAATTCACCCCTCCACTTT.

In nucleotides, the CDR3 is TGCGCCAGTCGAACAGGGGCCGCACCGATGAACACTGAAGCTTTCTTT. This codes for CASRTGAAPMNTEAFF. The rearrangement links TRBV5-1 to TRBJ1-1; 7 nucleotides line up with TRBD1. This CDR3 region has 16 residues. V gave up 8 bases and J gave up 0 bases; unmatched junction bases: 13. CDR1 is SGHRS and CDR2 is YFSETQ in the germline V gene.

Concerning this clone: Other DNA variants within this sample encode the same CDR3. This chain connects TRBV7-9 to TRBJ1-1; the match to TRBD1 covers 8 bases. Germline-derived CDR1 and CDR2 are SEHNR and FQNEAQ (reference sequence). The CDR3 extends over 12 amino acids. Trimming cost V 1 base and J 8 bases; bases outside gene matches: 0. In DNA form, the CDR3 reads TGTGCCAGCAGCTTAGGACAGGGGGAAGCTTTCTTT. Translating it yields CASSLGQGEAFF.

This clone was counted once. The CDR3 protein is CASSRPGQDYEQYF. In DNA form, the CDR3 reads TGTGCCAGCAGCCGCCCGGGACAGGACTACGAGCAGTACTTC. The chain joins TRBV3-1 (or the pseudogene TRBV3-2) to TRBJ2-7; 8 bases fit TRBD1. This CDR3 region has 14 residues. The germline V gene encodes CDR1 LGHDT and CDR2 YNNKEL (reference sequence). J was trimmed by 3 bases and V by 4 bases; bases with no gene match: 5.

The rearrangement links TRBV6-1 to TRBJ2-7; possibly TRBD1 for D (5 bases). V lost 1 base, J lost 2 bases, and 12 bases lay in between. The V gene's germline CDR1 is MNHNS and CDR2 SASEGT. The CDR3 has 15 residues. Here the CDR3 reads CASSEVAGLPYEQYF. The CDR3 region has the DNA TGTGCCAGCAGTGAAGTGGCAGGGCTCCCCTACGAGCAGTACTTC.

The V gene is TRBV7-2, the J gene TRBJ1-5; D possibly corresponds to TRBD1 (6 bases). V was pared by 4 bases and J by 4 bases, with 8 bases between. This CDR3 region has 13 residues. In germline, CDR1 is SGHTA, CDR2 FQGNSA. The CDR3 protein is CASSWQGNQPQHF. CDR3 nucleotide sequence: TGTGCCAGCAGCTGGCAGGGGAATCAGCCCCAGCATTTT.

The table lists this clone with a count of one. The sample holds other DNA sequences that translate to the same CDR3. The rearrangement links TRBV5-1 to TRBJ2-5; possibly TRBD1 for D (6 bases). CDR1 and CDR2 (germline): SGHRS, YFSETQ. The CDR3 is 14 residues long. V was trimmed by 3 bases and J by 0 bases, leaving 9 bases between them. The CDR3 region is CASSSGTNQETQYF. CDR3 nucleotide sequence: TGCGCCAGCAGCTCTGGGACAAACCAAGAGACCCAGTACTTC.

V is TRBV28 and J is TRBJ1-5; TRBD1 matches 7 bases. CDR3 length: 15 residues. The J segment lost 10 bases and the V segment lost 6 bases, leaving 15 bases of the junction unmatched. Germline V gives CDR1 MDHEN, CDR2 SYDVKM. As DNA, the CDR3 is TGTGCCAGCAGGCCAGGCCAGGGGGGTCGAGCCCCCCAGCATTTT. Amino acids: CASRPGQGGRAPQHF.

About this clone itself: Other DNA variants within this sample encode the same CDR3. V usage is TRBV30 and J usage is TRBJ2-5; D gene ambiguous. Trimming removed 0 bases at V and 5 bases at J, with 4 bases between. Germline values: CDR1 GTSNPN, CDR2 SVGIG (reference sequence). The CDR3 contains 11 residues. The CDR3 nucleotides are TGTGCCTGGAGTGTGGGCGAGACCCAGTACTTC. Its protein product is CAWSVGETQYF.

This CDR3 reads CASSPTLRGRAFF. CDR3 bases: TGTGCCAGTAGCCCAACTCTCAGGGGTCGAGCTTTCTTT. V is TRBV19 and J is TRBJ1-1, with TRBD1 as a possible D gene (6 bases). This CDR3 is 13 amino acids long. CDR1 is LNHDA and CDR2 is SQIVND in the germline V gene (reference sequence). V lost 6 bases, J lost 10 bases, and 18 bases lay in between.

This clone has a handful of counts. In DNA, the CDR3 is TGTGCCAGCAGCTTAAATGGCGGAGCAAATTCACCCCTCCACTTT. It specifies CASSLNGGANSPLHF. This chain uses TRBV7-3 with TRBJ1-6; no clear D gene. CDR1 and CDR2 from the germline V gene are SGHTA and FQGTGA. This CDR3 is built from 15 residues. V shed 1 base and J shed 7 bases, with 11 bases lying between them.

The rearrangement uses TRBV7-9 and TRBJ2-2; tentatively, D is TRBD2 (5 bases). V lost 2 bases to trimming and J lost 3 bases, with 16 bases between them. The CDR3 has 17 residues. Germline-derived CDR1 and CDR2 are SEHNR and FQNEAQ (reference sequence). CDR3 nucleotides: TGTGCCAGCAGCTTATCATGGTCACAGAGGGACACCGGGGAGCTGTTTTTT. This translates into CASSLSWSQRDTGELFF.

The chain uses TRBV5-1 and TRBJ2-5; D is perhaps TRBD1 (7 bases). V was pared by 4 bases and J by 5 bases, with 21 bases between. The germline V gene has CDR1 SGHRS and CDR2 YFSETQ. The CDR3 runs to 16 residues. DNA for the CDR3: TGCGCCAGCAGCGAAGGCGGGACAGCGTATGGGGAGACCCAGTACTTC. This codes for CASSEGGTAYGETQYF.

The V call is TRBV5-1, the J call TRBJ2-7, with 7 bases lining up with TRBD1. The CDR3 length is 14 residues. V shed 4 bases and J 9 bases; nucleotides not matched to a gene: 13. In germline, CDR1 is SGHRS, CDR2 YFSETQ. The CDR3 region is CASSPTSTNRGQYF. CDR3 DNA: TGCGCCAGCAGCCCCACTTCAACAAACAGGGGGCAGTACTTC.

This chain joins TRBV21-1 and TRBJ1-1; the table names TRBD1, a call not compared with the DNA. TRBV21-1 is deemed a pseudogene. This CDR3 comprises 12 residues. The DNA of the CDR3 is TGTGCCAGCAGCAGCAGGTACACTGAAGCTTTCTTT. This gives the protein CASSSRYTEAFF.

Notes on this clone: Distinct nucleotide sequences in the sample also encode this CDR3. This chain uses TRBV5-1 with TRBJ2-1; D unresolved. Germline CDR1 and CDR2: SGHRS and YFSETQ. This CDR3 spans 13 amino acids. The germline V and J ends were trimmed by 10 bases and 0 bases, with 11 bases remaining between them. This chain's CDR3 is CASSGFSYNEQFF. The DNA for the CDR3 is TGCGCCTCCTCTGGCTTCTCCTACAATGAGCAGTTCTTC.

CDR3 in amino acids: CASSQGASNQPQHF. The CDR3 DNA reads TGTGCCAGCTCACAGGGGGCGAGCAATCAGCCCCAGCATTTT. The chain joins TRBV18 to TRBJ1-5, with 7 positions matching TRBD1. The V segment lost 4 bases and the J segment 1 base; nucleotides outside the gene matches: 1. CDR3 length equals 14 residues. Germline V CDR1 and CDR2: KGHSH, LQKENI.

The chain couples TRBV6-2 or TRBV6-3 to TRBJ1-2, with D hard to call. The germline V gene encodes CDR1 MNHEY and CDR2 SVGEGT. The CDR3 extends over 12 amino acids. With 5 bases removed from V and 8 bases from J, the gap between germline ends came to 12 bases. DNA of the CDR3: TGTGCCAGCAGTCCCCGGGATGGAGGCTACACCTTC. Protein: CASSPRDGGYTF.

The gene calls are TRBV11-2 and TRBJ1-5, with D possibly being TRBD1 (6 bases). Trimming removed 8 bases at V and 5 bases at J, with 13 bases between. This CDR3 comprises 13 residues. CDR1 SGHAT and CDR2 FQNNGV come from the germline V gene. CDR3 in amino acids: CASSRDTYQPQHF. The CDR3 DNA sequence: TGTGCCAGCTCCAGGGACACCTATCAGCCCCAGCATTTT.